This entry features one T cell receptor (beta chain) sequence. Deletions cut 4 bases from V and 7 bases from J, with 19 bases between. The CDR3 is 14 residues long. Germline V gives CDR1 GTSNPN, CDR2 SVGIG (reference sequence). The sample belongs to a study of blood T cell repertoires in COVID-19. Study at large: Acute and convalescent COVID-19 samples came from the United States, Italy and Spain. Sources were T cells, B-cell-depleted T cells, or PBMCs; the material itself was cDNA or gDNA.

In the original processing: Nucleated cell counts were estimated from reference gene primer amplification. Clones were sequenced by immunoSEQ multiplex PCR, and TCRdb holds only the in-frame ones, with some missing. That table gives V, J and clone size, and the DNA gave D and trimming. The sample contains 95,000 to 110,000 clones, roughly nine tenths of which appear only once. This sequence was found in a human donor in a cohort sampled during active COVID-19. Sequenced input: peripheral blood. The chain links TRBV30 to TRBJ1-1; D uncertain. The DNA for the CDR3 is TGTGCCTGGACCTTGCGGAGGCCTGAGGTTGAAGCTTTCTTT. Amino acid sequence: CAWTLRRPEVEAFF.